One sample yielded the 22 T cell receptor beta chains listed below, sequenced in a study of cytomegalovirus exposure and HLA in healthy donors. The PCR had 60 Vbeta and 13 Jbeta primers. Sequencing used immunoSEQ multiplex PCR; TCRdb keeps in-frame clones, though not all of them. The sample contains more than 65,000 clones, 60% to 85% of which appear only once. The material sequenced was PBMCs. These receptor sequences come from a man aged 18 to 29 in good health and CMV-seropositive.

V gene TRBV25-1 combines with J gene TRBJ2-3, with D maybe TRBD2 (5 bases). The CDR3 contains 13 residues. CDR1 is MGHDK, CDR2 SYGVNS, per germline. V lost 6 bases and J lost 3, with 10 bases in between. CDR3 DNA: TGTGCCAGCAGGGACTCATCTACAGATACGCAGTATTTT. Its translation: CASRDSSTDTQYF. Filled out from reference TRBV25-1 and TRBJ2-3, the complete variable domain reads EADIYQTPRYLVIGTGKKITLECSQTMGHDKMYWYQQDPGMELHLIHYSYGVNSTEKGDLSSESTVSRIRTEHFPLTLESARPSHTSQYLCASRDSSTDTQYFGPGTRLTVL.

This chain connects TRBV14 to TRBJ2-7; TRBD1 agrees at 10 bases. V lost 5 bases, J lost 5 bases, and 9 bases stayed unmatched. The germline V gene encodes CDR1 SGHDN and CDR2 FVKESK. The CDR3 spans 15 residues. CDR3 in DNA: TGTGCCAGCAGCTCTTACCGGGACAGGGGCCACGAGCAGTACTTC. As protein: CASSSYRDRGHEQYF.

The chain uses TRBV28 and TRBJ1-1; the match to TRBD1 covers 7 bases. The CDR3 is 12 residues long. V was pared by 7 bases and J by 3 bases, with 2 bases of the junction left unmatched. Germline V gene lookup returns CDR1 MDHEN and CDR2 SYDVKM. CDR3 protein: CASKQGDTEAFF. For the CDR3, the DNA is TGTGCCAGCAAGCAGGGGGACACTGAAGCTTTCTTT.

The chain joins TRBV9 to TRBJ1-5; 7 bases are a match to TRBD1. The CDR3 has 15 residues. V trimming: 3 bases; J trimming: 3 bases; junction bases outside the gene matches: 6. In germline, CDR1 is SGDLS, CDR2 YYNGEE. This chain's CDR3 is CASSAGQAPNQPQHF. The CDR3, as DNA: TGTGCCAGCAGCGCCGGACAGGCCCCCAATCAGCCCCAGCATTTT.

This clone was observed once. The gene calls are TRBV4-1 and TRBJ2-1; possible D gene TRBD1, 5 bases. Trimming took 0 bases from V and 7 from J, leaving 19 bases between them. Germline V CDR1 and CDR2: MGHRA, YSYEKL. The CDR3 has 17 amino acids. CDR3 region: CASSQDRVGAIWNEQFF. In DNA form, the CDR3 reads TGCGCCAGCAGCCAAGATAGGGTAGGGGCCATCTGGAATGAGCAGTTCTTC.

The table lists this clone with a few counts. The CDR3 spells CASSSEDRGTEAFF. In DNA form, the CDR3 reads TGTGCCAGCAGCAGCGAGGACAGGGGAACTGAAGCTTTCTTT. The chain couples TRBV9 to TRBJ1-1, with 9 bases lining up with TRBD1. The germline CDR1 and CDR2 sequences are SGDLS and YYNGEE. V shed 4 bases and J 5 bases; nucleotides not matched to a gene: 6. There are 14 residues in the CDR3.

The CDR3 reads CASSSAGAGANVLTF. The CDR3 DNA reads as TGTGCCAGCAGCTCCGCGGGAGCTGGGGCCAACGTCCTGACTTTC. The gene calls are TRBV9 and TRBJ2-6, with 7 bases that match TRBD2. CDR3 length: 15 amino acids. Germline CDR1 is SGDLS and CDR2 is YYNGEE. Trimming at V came to 4 bases and at J to 2 bases, leaving 3 bases not matched to a gene.

The chain combines TRBV28 with TRBJ2-1; possibly TRBD1 for D (5 bases). Germline V gives CDR1 MDHEN, CDR2 SYDVKM. The CDR3 length is 12 residues. Trimming shortened V by 7 bases and J by 10 bases, and 14 bases separated the two germline ends. The CDR3 loop reads CASTDTGNEQFF. DNA of the CDR3: TGTGCCAGCACCGACACAGGTAACGAGCAGTTCTTC.

V is TRBV19 and J is TRBJ1-5; D unresolved. V was trimmed by 6 bases and J by 3 bases, leaving 9 bases between them. This CDR3 spans 13 amino acids. CDR1 and CDR2 from the germline V gene are LNHDA and SQIVND (reference sequence). This chain's CDR3 is CASSPDINQPQHF. The DNA of the CDR3 is TGTGCCAGTAGCCCCGACATCAATCAGCCCCAGCATTTT.

The chain couples TRBV19 to TRBJ2-7; D is uncertain. The length of the CDR3 is 13 residues. Per germline, CDR1 LNHDA and CDR2 SQIVND (reference sequence). Deletions cut 5 bases from V and 3 bases from J, with 11 bases between. The CDR3, as DNA: TGTGCCAGTAGTGCGCCCTCAGGCTACGAGCAGTACTTC. It encodes CASSAPSGYEQYF.

The chain carries TRBV4-1 and TRBJ2-7; TRBD2 matches at 8 bases. From germline, CDR1 is MGHRA and CDR2 YSYEKL. This CDR3 is built from 17 residues. The V and J ends lost 6 bases and 0 bases, in that order; junction bases with no gene match: 13. CDR3 in amino acids: CASSPYSHLAGSYEQYF. In nucleotides, the CDR3 is TGCGCCAGCAGTCCATACTCCCATCTAGCGGGCTCCTACGAGCAGTACTTC.

The chain recombines TRBV28 with TRBJ1-5; 7 bases match TRBD1. J lost 1 base, V lost 8 bases, and 2 bases had no gene match. From germline, CDR1 is MDHEN and CDR2 SYDVKM. The CDR3 runs 13 residues. CDR3 region: CASQTGSNQPQHF. Written as DNA, the CDR3 is TGTGCCAGCCAGACAGGGAGCAATCAGCCCCAGCATTTT.

This chain uses TRBV29-1 with TRBJ1-2; possibly TRBD1 for D (6 bases). The germline V gene has CDR1 SQVTM and CDR2 ANQGSEA. V lost 6 bases to trimming and J lost 7 bases, with 18 bases between them. This CDR3 is 13 amino acids long. CDR3 sequence: CSVTRQAGSGYTF. The CDR3 DNA is TGCAGCGTAACGCGACAGGCAGGTAGTGGCTACACCTTC.

The J gene is TRBJ1-5, the V gene TRBV6-4; D is undetermined. V was trimmed by 4 bases and J by 5 bases, leaving 9 bases between them. Germline V gene lookup returns CDR1 MRHNA and CDR2 SNTAGT. This CDR3 is built from 13 residues. The CDR3 DNA reads TGTGCCAGCAGTGCGTTCCGCGATCAGCCCCAGCATTTT. Translated: CASSAFRDQPQHF.

The chain has TRBV6-5 and TRBJ1-2; D is possibly TRBD1 (6 bases). CDR3 length: 14 amino acids. With 6 bases removed from V and 7 bases from J, the gap between germline ends came to 18 bases. The germline V gene has CDR1 MNHEY and CDR2 SVGAGI. The DNA for the CDR3 is TGTGCCAGCAGACCATGGGGGGGCGATTCTGGCTACACCTTC. It is translated as CASRPWGGDSGYTF.

The CDR3 region is CASSQHRGNEQYF. The DNA of the CDR3 is TGCGCCAGCAGCCAGCACAGGGGGAACGAGCAGTACTTC. V gene TRBV4-1 combines with J gene TRBJ2-7; 8 nucleotides align to TRBD1. There are 13 residues in the CDR3. Looked up from germline, CDR1 is MGHRA and CDR2 is YSYEKL. J was trimmed by 5 bases and V by 3 bases; bases with no gene match: 3.

This clone has a handful of counts. The V and J genes are TRBV2 and TRBJ1-1; D gene ambiguous. This CDR3 has 14 amino acids. Per the germline V gene, CDR1 is SNHLY and CDR2 is FYNNEI. The ends were cut back, 6 bases at V and 1 base at J, with 12 bases in the middle. In nucleotides, the CDR3 is TGTGCCAGCAGCCCCATTAGTGCGAACACTGAAGCTTTCTTT. This encodes CASSPISANTEAFF.

The CDR3: CASSLTADSNQPQHF. In DNA, the CDR3 is TGTGCCAGCAGCTTGACAGCCGATAGCAATCAGCCCCAGCATTTT. The chain is built from TRBV11-2 and TRBJ1-5, with TRBD1 as a possible D gene (5 bases). The CDR3 runs to 15 residues. Trimming pared 3 bases from V and 0 bases from J, leaving 9 bases between. The germline CDR1 and CDR2 sequences are SGHAT and FQNNGV.

The J gene is TRBJ1-3, the V gene TRBV19; D ambiguous. The CDR3 runs 15 residues. The V end lost 6 bases, the J end lost 2 bases, and 14 bases lay between the germline ends. CDR1 and CDR2 from the germline V gene are LNHDA and SQIVND (reference sequence). CDR3 bases: TGTGCCAGTAGACCCCGAGAAGGAGCTGGAAACACCATATATTTT. Protein product: CASRPREGAGNTIYF.

The sample holds a few counts of this clone. J is TRBJ2-5 and V is TRBV9; D remains ambiguous. The J call is doubtful: the DNA matches TRBJ2-7 better. This CDR3 has 14 amino acids. From germline, CDR1 is SGDLS and CDR2 YYNGEE. The CDR3 spells CASSALNSPYEQYF. The CDR3 DNA reads TGTGCCAGCAGCGCTTTAAACTCCCCCTACGAGCAGTACTTC.

V and J are TRBV2 and TRBJ1-1, with 7 bases that match TRBD1. V was clipped by 7 bases and J by 8 bases; unmatched bases: 13. The CDR3 contains 14 residues. CDR1 is SNHLY and CDR2 is FYNNEI in the germline V gene. CDR3 coding DNA: TGTGCCAGCAAGAGGACAGGAGCCAAACCAGAAGCTTTCTTT. Residues: CASKRTGAKPEAFF.

The chain combines TRBV7-9 with TRBJ2-2; no reliable D call. The CDR3 consists of 13 residues. Germline loops: CDR1 SEHNR, CDR2 FQNEAQ (reference sequence). Between the trimmed V and J ends, which lost 2 bases and 8 bases, there was a span of 9 bases. DNA for the CDR3: TGTGCCAGCAGCTTAACCCCAACAGGGGAGCTGTTTTTT. It is translated as CASSLTPTGELFF.